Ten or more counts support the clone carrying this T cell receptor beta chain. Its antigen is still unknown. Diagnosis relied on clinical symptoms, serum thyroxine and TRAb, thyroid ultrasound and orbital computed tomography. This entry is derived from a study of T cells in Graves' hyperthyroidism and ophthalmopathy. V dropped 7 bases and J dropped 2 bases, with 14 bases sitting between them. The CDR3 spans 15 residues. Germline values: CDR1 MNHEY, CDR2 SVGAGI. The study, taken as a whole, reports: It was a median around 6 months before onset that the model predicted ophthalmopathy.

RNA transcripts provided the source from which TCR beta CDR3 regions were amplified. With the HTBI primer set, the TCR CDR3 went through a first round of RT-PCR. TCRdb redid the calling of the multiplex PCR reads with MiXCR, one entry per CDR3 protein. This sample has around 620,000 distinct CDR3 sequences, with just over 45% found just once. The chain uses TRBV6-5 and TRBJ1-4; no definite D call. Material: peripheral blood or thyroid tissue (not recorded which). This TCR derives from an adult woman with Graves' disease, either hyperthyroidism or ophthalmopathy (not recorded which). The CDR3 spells CASMPYTSTNEKLFF. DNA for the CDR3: TGTGCCAGCATGCCCTACACGTCTACTAATGAAAAACTGTTTTTT.